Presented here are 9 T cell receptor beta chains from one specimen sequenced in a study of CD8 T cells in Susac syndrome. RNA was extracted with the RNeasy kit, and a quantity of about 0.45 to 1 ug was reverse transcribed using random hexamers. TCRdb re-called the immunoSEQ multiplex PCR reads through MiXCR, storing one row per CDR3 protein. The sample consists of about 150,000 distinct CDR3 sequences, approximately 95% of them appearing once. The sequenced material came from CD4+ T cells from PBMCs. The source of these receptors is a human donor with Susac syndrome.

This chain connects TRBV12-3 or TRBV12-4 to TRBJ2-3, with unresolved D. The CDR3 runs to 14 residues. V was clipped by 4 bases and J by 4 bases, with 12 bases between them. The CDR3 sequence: CASSSQTFADTQYF. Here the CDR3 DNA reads TGTGCCAGCAGTTCGCAGACCTTCGCAGATACGCAGTATTTT.

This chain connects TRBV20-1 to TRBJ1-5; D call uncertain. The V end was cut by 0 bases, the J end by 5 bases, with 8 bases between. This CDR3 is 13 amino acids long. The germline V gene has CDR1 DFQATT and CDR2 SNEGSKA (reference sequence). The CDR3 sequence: CSAREVPDQPQHF. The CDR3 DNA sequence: TGCAGTGCTAGAGAAGTCCCTGATCAGCCCCAGCATTTT.

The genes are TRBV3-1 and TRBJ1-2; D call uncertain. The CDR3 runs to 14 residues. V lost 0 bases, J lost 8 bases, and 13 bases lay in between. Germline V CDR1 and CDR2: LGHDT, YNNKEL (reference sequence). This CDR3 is CASSQDLGDRGYTF. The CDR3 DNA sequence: TGTGCCAGCAGCCAAGATCTGGGCGATAGAGGCTACACCTTC.

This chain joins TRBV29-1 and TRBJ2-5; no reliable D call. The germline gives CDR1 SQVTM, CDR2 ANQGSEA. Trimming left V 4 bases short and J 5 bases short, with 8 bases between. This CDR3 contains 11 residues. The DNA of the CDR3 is TGCAGCGTTGTACTTCGTGAGACCCAGTACTTC. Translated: CSVVLRETQYF.

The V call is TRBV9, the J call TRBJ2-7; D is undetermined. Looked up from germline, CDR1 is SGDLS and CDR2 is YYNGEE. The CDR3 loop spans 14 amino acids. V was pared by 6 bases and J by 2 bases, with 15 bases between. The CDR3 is CASTVGSEPYEQYF. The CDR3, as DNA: TGTGCCAGCACTGTCGGGTCGGAACCCTACGAGCAGTACTTC. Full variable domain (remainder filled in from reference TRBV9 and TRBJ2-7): DSGVTQTPKHLITATGQRVTLRCSPRSGDLSVYWYQQSLDQGLQFLIQYYNGEERAKGNILERFSAQQFPDLHSELNLSSLELGDSALYFCASTVGSEPYEQYFGPGTRLTVT.

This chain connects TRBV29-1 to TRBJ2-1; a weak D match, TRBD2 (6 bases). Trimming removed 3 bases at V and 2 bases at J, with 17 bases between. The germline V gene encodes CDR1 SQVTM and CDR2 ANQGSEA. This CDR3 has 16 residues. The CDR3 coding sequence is TGCAGCGTTGAGGGGGGTCGGGGCGCGACCTACAATGAGCAGTTCTTC. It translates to CSVEGGRGATYNEQFF.

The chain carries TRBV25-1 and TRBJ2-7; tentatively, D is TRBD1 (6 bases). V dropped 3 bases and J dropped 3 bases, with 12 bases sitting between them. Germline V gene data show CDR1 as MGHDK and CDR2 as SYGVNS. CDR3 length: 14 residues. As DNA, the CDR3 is TGTGCCAGCAGTGAGTTGGACAGCGGCTACGAGCAGTACTTC. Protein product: CASSELDSGYEQYF.

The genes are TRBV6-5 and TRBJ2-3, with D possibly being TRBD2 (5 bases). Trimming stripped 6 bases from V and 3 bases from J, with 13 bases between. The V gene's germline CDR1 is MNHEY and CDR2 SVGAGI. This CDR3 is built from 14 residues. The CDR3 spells CASSPRGQTDTQYF. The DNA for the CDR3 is TGTGCCAGCAGCCCCAGAGGGCAGACAGATACGCAGTATTTT.

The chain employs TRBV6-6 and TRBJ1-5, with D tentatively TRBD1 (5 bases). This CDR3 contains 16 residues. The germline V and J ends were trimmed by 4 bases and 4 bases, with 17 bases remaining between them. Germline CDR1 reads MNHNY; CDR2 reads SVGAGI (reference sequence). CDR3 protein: CASSLSGAARNQPQHF. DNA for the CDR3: TGTGCCAGCAGTTTGTCTGGGGCAGCAAGAAATCAGCCCCAGCATTTT.